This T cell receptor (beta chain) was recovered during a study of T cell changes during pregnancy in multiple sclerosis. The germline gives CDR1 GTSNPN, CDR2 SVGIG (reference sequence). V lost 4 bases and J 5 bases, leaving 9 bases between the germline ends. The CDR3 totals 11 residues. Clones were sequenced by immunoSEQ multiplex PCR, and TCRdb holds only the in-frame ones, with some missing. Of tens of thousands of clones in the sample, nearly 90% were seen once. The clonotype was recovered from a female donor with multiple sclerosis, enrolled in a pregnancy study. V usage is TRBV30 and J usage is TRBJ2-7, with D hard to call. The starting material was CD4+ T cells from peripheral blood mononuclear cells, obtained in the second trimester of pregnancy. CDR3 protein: CAWIGRDEQYF. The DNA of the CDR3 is TGTGCCTGGATTGGTCGGGACGAGCAGTACTTC.